This entry lists 24 T cell receptor beta chains sequenced from one sample in a study of blood T cell repertoires in COVID-19. Sequencing used immunoSEQ multiplex PCR; TCRdb keeps in-frame clones, though not all of them. The sample has approximately 220,000 clones; about 87% are singletons. The sample was PBMCs or T cells enriched from blood (not recorded which). The receptors originated from a man aged 25-45 years who had recovered from COVID-19.

V gene TRBV2 combines with J gene TRBJ2-1, with 12 bases matching TRBD2. CDR3 length: 18 amino acids. With V trimmed by 5 bases and J by 3 bases, 11 bases remained unmatched. Germline loops: CDR1 SNHLY, CDR2 FYNNEI. CDR3 in DNA: TGTGCCAGCAGTAGAGGATGGGCTAGCGGGAGGGTCTACAATGAGCAGTTCTTC. Protein sequence: CASSRGWASGRVYNEQFF.

This chain links TRBV24-1 with TRBJ2-1; 11 bases fit TRBD2. The length of the CDR3 is 17 residues. The V and J ends lost 2 bases and 8 bases, in that order; junction bases with no gene match: 10. Germline V gives CDR1 KGHDR, CDR2 SFDVKD. Here the CDR3 reads CATSDSPHSGGGDEQFF. In DNA form, the CDR3 reads TGTGCCACCAGTGATTCCCCCCATAGCGGGGGGGGCGATGAGCAGTTCTTC.

The chain recombines TRBV27 with TRBJ2-1; TRBD2 matches at 10 bases. Germline trimming cut 9 bases from V and 11 bases from J; bases unmatched to any gene: 4. The CDR3 contains 11 residues. The V gene's germline CDR1 is MNHEY and CDR2 SMNVEV (reference sequence). CDR3: CASSSGGKQFF. As DNA, the CDR3 is TGTGCCAGTTCTAGCGGGGGTAAGCAGTTCTTC.

The chain couples TRBV28 to TRBJ1-5; no firm D call. Trimming pared 7 bases from V and 2 bases from J, leaving 6 bases between. Per germline, CDR1 MDHEN and CDR2 SYDVKM. The CDR3 totals 12 residues. This CDR3 is CASTIGNQPQHF. Written as DNA, the CDR3 is TGTGCCAGCACTATAGGCAATCAGCCCCAGCATTTT.

The chain employs TRBV6-6 and TRBJ1-2, with 7 positions matching TRBD1. This CDR3 has 12 residues. With V trimmed by 5 bases and J by 8 bases, 5 bases remained unmatched. Germline V gives CDR1 MNHNY, CDR2 SVGAGI (reference sequence). CDR3 residues: CASSTTGKGYTF. CDR3 nucleotides: TGTGCCAGCAGTACGACAGGGAAAGGCTACACCTTC.

The chain joins TRBV5-1 to TRBJ1-1, with D possibly being TRBD1 (6 bases). The ends were cut back, 4 bases at V and 3 bases at J, with 13 bases in the middle. CDR1 SGHRS and CDR2 YFSETQ come from the germline V gene. The CDR3 runs to 14 residues. DNA for the CDR3: TGCGCCAGCAGCCCGGACAGAAGAGACACTGAAGCTTTCTTT. Amino acids: CASSPDRRDTEAFF.

This chain links TRBV5-5 with TRBJ2-7, with TRBD1 matching 8 bases. This CDR3 contains 13 residues. In germline, CDR1 is SGHKS, CDR2 YYEKEE (reference sequence). With V trimmed by 6 bases and J by 2 bases, 4 bases remained unmatched. Here the CDR3 reads CASNRDRTYEQYF. CDR3 DNA: TGTGCCAGCAACCGGGACAGGACCTACGAGCAGTACTTC.

The rearrangement links TRBV19 to TRBJ1-2; 12 nucleotides agree with TRBD1. J lost 2 bases, V lost 4 bases, and 2 bases had no gene match. Per the germline V gene, CDR1 is LNHDA and CDR2 is SQIVND (reference sequence). CDR3 length equals 15 residues. The CDR3 here is CASSRDRGLNYGYTF. CDR3 bases: TGTGCCAGTAGTAGGGACAGGGGGCTAAACTATGGCTACACCTTC.

The CDR3 nucleotides are TGTGCCAGCTCATCTGAGCTAGCGGGGGAGGATGAGCAGTTCTTC. It encodes CASSSELAGEDEQFF. V and J are TRBV18 and TRBJ2-1, with 10 positions matching TRBD2. This CDR3 has 15 residues. V lost 5 bases, J lost 8 bases, and 9 bases stayed unmatched. Germline CDR1 is KGHSH and CDR2 is LQKENI.

V and J are TRBV6-5 and TRBJ2-3, with 14 bases that match TRBD2. The CDR3 is 15 amino acids. The germline gives CDR1 MNHEY, CDR2 SVGAGI. Trimming removed 6 bases from V and 6 bases from J; junction bases left unmatched: 5. The CDR3 loop is CASRRLAGGLDTQYF. CDR3 nucleotide sequence: TGTGCCAGCAGAAGACTAGCGGGAGGGTTGGATACGCAGTATTTT.

This clone was detected only a few times. The V gene is TRBV19, the J gene TRBJ1-3, with D unresolved. CDR3 length: 20 residues. Germline values: CDR1 LNHDA, CDR2 SQIVND (reference sequence). The V gene lost 5 bases and the J gene lost 0 bases, with 26 bases spanning the gap. CDR3 DNA: TGTGCCAGTAGTGTATCCTCGGGAGGTTCCTTCGGGTTCTCTGGAAACACCATATATTTT. Its translation: CASSVSSGGSFGFSGNTIYF.

The rearrangement links TRBV27 to TRBJ2-1; 15 positions agree with TRBD2. CDR1 and CDR2 from the germline V gene are MNHEY and SMNVEV (reference sequence). Trimming took 5 bases from V and 4 from J; bases not matched to a gene: 6. CDR3 length equals 17 residues. The CDR3 region is CASSPRTSGGGYNEQFF. In DNA, the CDR3 is TGTGCCAGCAGTCCTCGGACTAGCGGGGGGGGGTACAATGAGCAGTTCTTC.

CDR3 in amino acids: CASTPGGWNQPQHF. The CDR3 DNA reads TGTGCCAGCACCCCGGGTGGGTGGAATCAGCCCCAGCATTTT. This sequence joins TRBV7-2 and TRBJ1-5, with D unresolved. Trimming cost V 7 bases and J 4 bases, with 14 bases left between them. From germline, CDR1 is SGHTA and CDR2 FQGNSA. There are 14 residues in the CDR3.

This chain connects TRBV11-2 to TRBJ2-3; 12 bases are shared with TRBD2. CDR1 and CDR2 from the germline V gene are SGHAT and FQNNGV. Germline trimming cut 4 bases from V and 4 bases from J; bases unmatched to any gene: 6. The CDR3 covers 16 residues. CDR3 sequence (DNA): TGTGCCAGCAGCTCGCTAGCGGGGGGGCGTTCAGATACGCAGTATTTT. Its translation is CASSSLAGGRSDTQYF.

V usage is TRBV9 and J usage is TRBJ1-5, with TRBD1 as a possible D gene (5 bases). CDR1 and CDR2 from the germline V gene are SGDLS and YYNGEE. This CDR3 is built from 15 residues. The V and J ends lost 3 bases and 2 bases respectively, with 12 bases between them. The CDR3 here is CASSATVGRNQPQHF. The CDR3 coding sequence is TGTGCCAGCAGCGCCACGGTGGGGCGCAATCAGCCCCAGCATTTT.

This rearrangement joins TRBV5-5 to TRBJ1-5; 9 bases fit TRBD1. J was trimmed by 7 bases and V by 2 bases; bases with no gene match: 7. The CDR3 has 15 amino acids. CDR1 and CDR2 from the germline V gene are SGHKS and YYEKEE (reference sequence). The CDR3: CASSLLDRGGQPQHF. As DNA, the CDR3 is TGTGCCAGCAGCTTACTGGACAGGGGTGGACAGCCCCAGCATTTT.

The genes are TRBV21-1 and TRBJ1-4; the tabulated D call, TRBD1, remains unverified against the DNA. TRBV21-1 is labeled a pseudogene. CDR3 length: 16 residues. This chain's CDR3 is CASSKEGQKRGEKLFF. The CDR3 DNA sequence: TGTGCCAGCAGCAAAGAGGGACAGAAAAGAGGTGAAAAACTGTTTTTT.

A word on this clone: The sample contains more than one DNA sequence encoding this CDR3. V and J are TRBV5-4 and TRBJ1-1; TRBD1 agrees at 7 bases. Germline V gene data show CDR1 as SGHNT and CDR2 as YYREEE (reference sequence). After removal of 4 bases from V and 1 base from J, the junction contained 4 bases not matched to a gene. The CDR3 covers 14 residues. The CDR3 nucleotides are TGTGCCAGCAGCCGAACAGGGGAGAACACTGAAGCTTTCTTT. Its translation: CASSRTGENTEAFF.

The J gene is TRBJ2-3, the V gene TRBV11-2; tentatively, D is TRBD2 (6 bases). Trimming stripped 2 bases from V and 2 bases from J, with 11 bases between. CDR3 size: 15 residues. Germline V lookup: CDR1 SGHAT, CDR2 FQNNGV. The CDR3 nucleotides read TGTGCCAGCAGCTTACTGGGACTTGACACAGATACGCAGTATTTT. Protein sequence: CASSLLGLDTDTQYF.

CDR3: CASSPGLAGGPRKNIQYF. DNA of the CDR3: TGCGCCAGCAGCCCGGGACTAGCGGGGGGGCCCCGTAAAAACATTCAGTACTTC. This rearrangement joins TRBV4-1 to TRBJ2-4; 16 nucleotides align to TRBD2. The germline V gene encodes CDR1 MGHRA and CDR2 YSYEKL. J lost 4 bases, V lost 4 bases, and 7 bases had no gene match. The CDR3 length is 18 residues.

V and J are TRBV5-6 and TRBJ1-6; maybe TRBD1 (5 bases). Trimming took off 2 bases at V and 8 bases at J, with 11 bases between the two ends. Germline CDR1 SGHDT, CDR2 YYEEEE. This CDR3 is 14 amino acids long. The CDR3 region is CASSFGQGYSPLHF. As DNA, the CDR3 is TGTGCCAGCAGCTTCGGGCAGGGTTATTCACCCCTCCACTTT.

The chain links TRBV5-8 to TRBJ2-1, with TRBD1 matching 11 bases. CDR3 size: 16 residues. Germline-derived CDR1 and CDR2 are SGHTS and YDEGEE. J gave up 7 bases and V 1 base, and 7 bases lay outside the gene matches. CDR3 sequence: CASSLFRTGGSNEQFF. The CDR3 DNA reads as TGTGCCAGCAGCTTGTTCCGGACAGGGGGCTCGAATGAGCAGTTCTTC.

The V gene is TRBV10-3, the J gene TRBJ2-7; no clear D gene. V was trimmed by 0 bases and J by 5 bases, leaving 8 bases between them. This CDR3 has 13 amino acids. Germline CDR1 and CDR2: ENHRY and SYGVKD. The CDR3, as DNA: TGTGCCATCAGTGAGTCGACGGGTGACGAGCAGTACTTC. It specifies CAISESTGDEQYF.

V usage is TRBV7-2 and J usage is TRBJ2-7; 10 bases are shared with TRBD2. Germline V gene lookup returns CDR1 SGHTA and CDR2 FQGNSA. The CDR3 consists of 16 residues. The V and J ends lost 2 bases and 4 bases, in that order; junction bases with no gene match: 8. In DNA, the CDR3 is TGTGCCAGCAGCTTATCTGGGGCTAGCGGGAGTTACGAGCAGTACTTC. Protein sequence: CASSLSGASGSYEQYF.